This T cell receptor beta chain was sequenced in a study of blood T cell repertoires in COVID-19 (dated by TCRdb to 2020 to 2022). Some background on the complete study: Collaborator samples came from the United States, Italy and Spain and covered acute and convalescent phases of COVID-19. The material from the prospective study consisted of cDNA or gDNA derived from T cells, B-cell-depleted T cells, or PBMCs. Deeply sampled blood TCRbeta repertoires from subjects exposed to, actively infected with, or recovered from COVID-19 were included in the dataset. A freely available public database, intended as a resource for researchers studying the immune response to SARS-CoV-2, is where the repertoires were released. Samples were obtained from the ongoing ImmuneRACE study (first 160 participants) and from over 1,000 subjects provided by 6 global collaborators. The sample metadata nearly always contained a de-identified subject ID, COVID-19 status, age in years and sex. Where HLA class I and class II types were available, the types were taken from metadata supplied by the sample provider, not from assay-based typing.

The investigation overall reported the following: Clinical and demographic metadata were provided uncurated, with the amount varying by source and participant.

Whole blood was collected in K2EDTA tubes by collaborating institutions according to the institutions' own protocols. For TCRbeta analysis, collaborators shipped samples in one of three forms: frozen whole blood, isolated PBMCs, or DNA extracted from either of those sample types. Reading from cysteine to phenylalanine, the CDR3 counts 15 amino acids. Kept here is only the CDR3 DNA, which spans 45 bases and is read in frame from base 1. Based on the germline V gene, the CDR1 and CDR2 sequences are KGHSY and FQNENV. Germline trimming: 3 bases from V, 5 bases from J; junction bases outside gene matches: 7. The immunoSEQ Assay, a bias-controlled multiplex PCR, was used to amplify TCRbeta CDR3 regions from genomic DNA. On the authors' methods: Nucleated cell counts per sample were estimated from amplification of reference gene primers within the assay. To quantify the absolute abundance of each unique TCRbeta CDR3 rearrangement, sequence reads were collapsed and filtered. For each sample, productive Simpson clonality was calculated as the square root of Simpson's diversity index across productive rearrangements. Not all clones reach the TCRdb copy of this immuneACCESS table, which keeps in-frame sequences only. Checked studies attribute under half of the gap to unresolved V genes and leave the rest unexplained. V, J and clone size are those of that table, while D and trimming were read from the DNA. Within this sample are some 150,000 clones, with around 90% of them counted one time only. 4% to 5% of the sample rests with the top ten.

Remarks on this clone: Its antigen target is currently unknown. Qualities for individual bases were not recorded, and no much larger clone is one base off.

This TCR was sampled from a woman aged 55-70 years with active or convalescent COVID-19. The chain employs TRBV16 and TRBJ1-5, with 7 central nucleotides matching TRBD1. Sequencing was carried out using peripheral blood. The CDR3 protein is CASSHGVQGDQPQHF. In nucleotide form, the sequence is TGTGCCAGCAGCCATGGGGTGCAGGGGGATCAGCCCCAGCATTTT. Where the CDR3 stops, the reference TRBV16 and TRBJ1-5 genes take over; the full variable domain is GEEVAQTPKHLVRGEGQKAKLYCAPIKGHSYVFWYQQVLKNEFKFLISFQNENVFDETGMPKERFSAKCLPNSPCSLEIQATKLEDSAVYFCASSHGVQGDQPQHFGDGTRLSIL.